This entry is about one T cell receptor (beta chain). Random hexamers served to reverse transcribe about 0.5 to 1 ug RNA. The amplification used immunoSEQ multiplex PCR on TCR beta CDR3; it spanned 54 Vbeta and 13 Jbeta. TCRdb processed the immunoSEQ multiplex PCR reads anew with MiXCR; each CDR3 protein has one entry. The sample consists of 150,000 or so distinct CDR3 sequences, around 94% of them appearing once. This sample stems from a study of CD8 T cells in Susac syndrome. J was trimmed by 5 bases and V by 5 bases; bases with no gene match: 7. The CDR3 runs 14 residues. Germline V gene lookup returns CDR1 DFQATT and CDR2 SNEGSKA (reference sequence). The study sequenced TCR beta in blood CD8+ and CD4+ T cells. Negative magnetic isolation gave CD8+ and CD4+ cells; FACS enriched CD8+ TEMRA.

The rearrangement joins TRBV20-1 to TRBJ1-1; 11 bases are a match to TRBD1. The clonotype originates from a human donor in good health. Sample: CD4+ T cells from PBMCs. CDR3 coding DNA: TGCAGTGCTTTCCGGACAGGGGGCAGGACTGAAGCTTTCTTT. This translates into CSAFRTGGRTEAFF.